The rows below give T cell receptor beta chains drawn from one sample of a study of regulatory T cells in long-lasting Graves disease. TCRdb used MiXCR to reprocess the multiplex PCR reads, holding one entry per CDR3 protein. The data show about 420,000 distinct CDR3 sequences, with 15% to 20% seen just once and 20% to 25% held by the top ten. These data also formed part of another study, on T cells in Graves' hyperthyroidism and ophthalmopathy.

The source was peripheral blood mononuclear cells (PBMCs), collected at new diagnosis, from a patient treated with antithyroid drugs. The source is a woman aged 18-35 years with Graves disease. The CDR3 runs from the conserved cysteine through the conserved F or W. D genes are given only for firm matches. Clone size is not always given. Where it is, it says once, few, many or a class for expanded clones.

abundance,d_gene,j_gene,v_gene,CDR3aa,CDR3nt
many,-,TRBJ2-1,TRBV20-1,CSARDGDRSAVF,TGCAGTGCTAGAGATGGAGACCGCTCCGCCGTCTTC
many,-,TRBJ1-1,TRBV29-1,CSVIDENTEAFF,TGCAGCGTGATAGACGAGAACACTGAAGCTTTCTTT
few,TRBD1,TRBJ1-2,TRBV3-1,CASSQRLTGKNYGYTF,TGTGCCAGCAGCCAACGGCTGACAGGGAAAAACTATGGCTACACCTTC
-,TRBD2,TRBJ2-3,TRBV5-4,CASTPLSAGGSGAQYF,TGTGCCAGCACCCCTCTCTCAGCGGGAGGTTCCGGGGCGCAGTATTTT
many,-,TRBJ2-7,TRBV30,CAWKGGHSYEQYF,TGTGCCTGGAAGGGGGGGCACTCCTACGAGCAGTACTTC
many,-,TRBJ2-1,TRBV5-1,CASSLYGTLGNEQFF,TGCGCCAGCAGCTTGTATGGGACTTTGGGCAATGAGCAGTTCTTC
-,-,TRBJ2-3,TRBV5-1,CASSSGGPTSGTDTQYF,TGCGCCAGCAGCTCCGGCGGGCCGACAAGTGGAACAGATACGCAGTATTTT
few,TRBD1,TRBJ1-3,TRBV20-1,CSASPADRGSSNTIYF,TGCAGTGCTTCACCCGCGGACAGGGGTTCGTCGAACACCATATATTTT
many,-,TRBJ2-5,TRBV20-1,CSATLSGRWEETQYF,TGCAGTGCCACGTTAAGCGGCCGATGGGAGGAGACCCAGTACTTC
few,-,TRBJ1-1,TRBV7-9,CASSLSTGLNTEAFF,TGTGCCAGCAGCTTAAGTACAGGTCTGAACACTGAAGCTTTCTTT
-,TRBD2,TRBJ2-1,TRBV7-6,CASSSLAGFYNEQFF,TGTGCCAGCAGCTCATTAGCGGGATTCTACAATGAGCAGTTCTTC
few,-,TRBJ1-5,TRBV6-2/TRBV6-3,CASSYVAGPSNQPQHF,TGTGCCAGCAGTTACGTAGCAGGGCCTAGCAATCAGCCCCAGCATTTT
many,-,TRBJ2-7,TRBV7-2,CASRKETYEQYF,TGTGCCAGCAGGAAGGAGACCTACGAGCAGTACTTC
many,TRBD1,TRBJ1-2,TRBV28,CASSPPGQGGGYTF,TGTGCCAGCAGTCCCCCGGGACAGGGGGGTGGCTACACCTTC
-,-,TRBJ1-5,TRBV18,CASSPKTADRPQHF,TGTGCCAGCTCACCAAAAACAGCCGATAGACCCCAGCATTTT
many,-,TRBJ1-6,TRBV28,CASSLLTGNASPLHF,TGTGCCAGCAGTTTGTTGACAGGAAATGCTTCACCCCTCCACTTT
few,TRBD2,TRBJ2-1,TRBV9,CASSRTSGRSNEQFF,TGTGCCAGCAGCAGAACTAGCGGGAGGTCTAATGAGCAGTTCTTC